This passage covers 21 T cell receptor beta chains from one sample sequenced in a study of neurological immune-mediated disorders. TCRdb processed the 5' RACE reads anew with MiXCR; each CDR3 protein has one entry. Among tens of thousands of distinct CDR3 sequences listed, 10% to 15% were seen once. Sequenced material: PBMCs. Receptors were obtained from a woman aged 55-75 years with HTLV-1-associated myelopathy (HAM/TSP).

This clonotype was detected many times. The rearrangement uses TRBV7-2 and TRBJ1-2; TRBD1 matches 8 bases. Germline CDR1 reads SGHTA; CDR2 reads FQGNSA. This CDR3 is 14 amino acids long. V lost 1 base and J lost 7; bases outside the gene matches: 5. The chain's CDR3 is CASSLEGTGSGYTF. In DNA, the CDR3 is TGTGCCAGCAGCTTAGAAGGGACAGGTTCTGGCTACACCTTC.

Remarks on this clonotype: Being one base from a much bigger clone, this may be a read error. V is TRBV7-9 and J is TRBJ1-1; no reliable D call. The germline V gene encodes CDR1 SEHNR and CDR2 FQNEAQ (reference sequence). This CDR3 has 12 amino acids. The CDR3: CARSLVGTEAFF. CDR3 sequence (DNA): TGTGCCAGAAGCTTAGTCGGCACTGAAGCTTTCTTT.

This clonotype was seen at least ten times. The J gene is TRBJ2-3, the V gene TRBV9, with TRBD2 matching over 14 bases. The germline V gene has CDR1 SGDLS and CDR2 YYNGEE. The CDR3 length is 16 residues. The V and J ends lost 4 bases and 6 bases, in that order; junction bases with no gene match: 7. The CDR3 DNA follows: TGTGCCAGCAGCAAACGGACTAGCGGGAGGTGGGATACGCAGTATTTT. Its translation is CASSKRTSGRWDTQYF.

This clonotype has ten or more counts. V and J are TRBV6-5 and TRBJ2-7; D gene ambiguous. Trimming took 6 bases from V and 2 from J, leaving 17 bases between them. The CDR3 contains 15 residues. In germline, CDR1 is MNHEY, CDR2 SVGAGI. CDR3 coding DNA: TGTGCCAGCAGCGACCTGGTAGGGTCTACCTACGAGCAGTACTTC. Its translation: CASSDLVGSTYEQYF.

In this sample, this clonotype turned up many times. The chain joins TRBV5-1 to TRBJ2-2; the D gene is possibly TRBD2 (5 bases). Looked up from germline, CDR1 is SGHRS and CDR2 is YFSETQ. The CDR3 has 16 amino acids. V gave up 4 bases and J gave up 0 bases, with 13 bases separating them. The CDR3 loop is CASSPTGKANTGELFF. The CDR3 DNA reads as TGCGCCAGCAGCCCCACCGGGAAAGCGAACACCGGGGAGCTGTTTTTT.

This clonotype was seen many times. This CDR3 reads CASTQLAGELDTQYF. CDR3 sequence (DNA): TGTGCCAGCACCCAACTAGCGGGAGAACTGGATACGCAGTATTTT. This rearrangement joins TRBV7-2 to TRBJ2-3, with TRBD2 matching over 11 bases. CDR1 and CDR2 (germline): SGHTA, FQGNSA. With 7 bases clipped from V and 6 bases from J, the junction kept 9 bases outside the gene matches. This CDR3 comprises 15 residues.

The table lists this clonotype with many counts. This chain links TRBV18 with TRBJ2-7; D is unresolved. The CDR3 is 13 amino acids. V lost 2 bases to trimming and J lost 8 bases, with 13 bases between them. The germline V gene encodes CDR1 KGHSH and CDR2 LQKENI. CDR3 in amino acids: CASSPVGAGQQYF. The CDR3 DNA sequence: TGTGCCAGCTCACCAGTGGGTGCTGGCCAGCAGTACTTC.

This clonotype was counted many times. The V and J genes are TRBV5-5 and TRBJ1-2; D is ambiguous. The CDR3 runs to 12 residues. In germline, CDR1 is SGHKS, CDR2 YYEKEE (reference sequence). Deletions cut 3 bases from V and 4 bases from J, with 7 bases between. Here the CDR3 DNA reads TGTGCCAGCAGCTGGGTTAGCTATGGCTACACCTTC. This translates into CASSWVSYGYTF.

In this sample, this clonotype turned up many times. This chain links TRBV28 with TRBJ2-7; TRBD2 matches 8 bases. V trimming: 5 bases; J trimming: 2 bases; junction bases outside the gene matches: 17. The CDR3 runs to 18 residues. Germline V CDR1 and CDR2: MDHEN, SYDVKM. Written as DNA, the CDR3 is TGTGCCAGCAGTAATCCGAGGACTAGCTTTTCCCCTACCTACGAGCAGTACTTC. Protein product: CASSNPRTSFSPTYEQYF.

This clonotype was detected ten times or more. The chain combines TRBV29-1 with TRBJ1-1, with 7 bases aligning to TRBD1. V lost 1 base and J lost 6; bases outside the gene matches: 8. The CDR3 totals 14 residues. Germline CDR1 reads SQVTM; CDR2 reads ANQGSEA. The CDR3 region is CSVEGEGAKAEAFF. The CDR3 nucleotides are TGCAGCGTTGAAGGGGAGGGGGCGAAGGCTGAAGCTTTCTTT.

This clonotype was recorded at least ten times. The J gene is TRBJ1-5, the V gene TRBV3-1, with a possible D match to TRBD1 (5 bases). CDR3 length equals 14 residues. Per the germline V gene, CDR1 is LGHDT and CDR2 is YNNKEL (reference sequence). V was pared by 2 bases and J by 3 bases, with 8 bases between. For the CDR3, the DNA is TGTGCCAGCAGCCAACGGGGGTCCAATCAGCCCCAGCATTTT. As protein: CASSQRGSNQPQHF.

This clonotype was found many times. The CDR3 nucleotides read TGCGCCAGCAGCCCCCGGGACAGGGGACCCAATGAGCAGTTCTTC. It encodes CASSPRDRGPNEQFF. V gene TRBV5-1 combines with J gene TRBJ2-1; TRBD1 aligns across 10 bases. In germline, CDR1 is SGHRS, CDR2 YFSETQ. The J segment lost 6 bases and the V segment lost 4 bases, leaving 7 bases of the junction unmatched. The CDR3 runs to 15 residues.

This clonotype appeared many times. The J gene is TRBJ2-2, the V gene TRBV10-1; D unclear. The CDR3 spans 14 residues. The germline V gene encodes CDR1 WNHNN and CDR2 SYGVQD (reference sequence). Trimming removed 1 base at V and 4 bases at J, with 7 bases between. CDR3 nucleotide sequence: TGCGCCAGCAGTGAGTTCTATACCACCGGGGAGCTGTTTTTT. Protein: CASSEFYTTGELFF.

This clonotype was picked up many times. Here the CDR3 reads CATSREGSSYNSPLHF. The CDR3 DNA follows: TGTGCCACCAGCAGAGAAGGGAGCTCCTATAATTCACCCCTCCACTTT. The chain combines TRBV15 with TRBJ1-6; no clear D. The CDR3 extends over 16 amino acids. Germline V gives CDR1 LNHNV, CDR2 YYDKDF (reference sequence). V shed 0 bases and J shed 0 bases, with 6 bases lying between them.

This clonotype has a count of ten or more. The V and J genes are TRBV7-8 and TRBJ2-7, with 10 bases matching TRBD1. V was pared by 4 bases and J by 7 bases, with 13 bases of the junction left unmatched. The CDR3 extends over 16 amino acids. Germline assignment: CDR1 SGHVS and CDR2 FQNEAQ. Here the CDR3 reads CASSSPRDRGGGEQYF. In DNA, the CDR3 is TGTGCCAGCAGCTCGCCCCGGGACAGGGGAGGTGGGGAGCAGTACTTC.

This clonotype was seen a few times. CDR3 sequence: CASSLSGGSTDTQYF. The CDR3 DNA reads TGCGCCAGCAGCTTATCAGGGGGCTCCACAGATACGCAGTATTTT. The V call is TRBV5-1, the J call TRBJ2-3; 8 positions match TRBD1. Germline V CDR1 and CDR2: SGHRS, YFSETQ. Unmatched junction bases numbered 4, after V lost 2 bases and J lost 2 bases. The CDR3 is made up of 15 amino acids.

This clonotype was observed at least ten times. The gene calls are TRBV7-2 and TRBJ1-6, with unresolved D. In germline, CDR1 is SGHTA, CDR2 FQGNSA. The germline V and J ends were trimmed by 3 bases and 9 bases, with 12 bases remaining between them. The CDR3 has 14 residues. The CDR3 bases are TGTGCCAGCAGCTTTTATGTTCCAGGTTCACCCCTCCACTTT. Amino acid sequence: CASSFYVPGSPLHF. The entire variable domain, with the rest obtained from reference TRBV7-2 and TRBJ1-6, is as follows: GAGVSQSPSNKVTEKGKDVELRCDPISGHTALYWYRQSLGQGLEFLIYFQGNSAPDKSGLPSDRFSAERTGGSVSTLTIQRTQQEDSAVYLCASSFYVPGSPLHFGNGTRLTVT.

The J gene is TRBJ2-1, the V gene TRBV20-1; 11 positions match TRBD2. The CDR3 sequence is 14 residues long. From germline, CDR1 is DFQATT and CDR2 SNEGSKA (reference sequence). V lost 5 bases to trimming and J lost 5 bases; unmatched junction nucleotides: 5. The CDR3 DNA sequence: TGCAGTGCTTGTGGACTAGCGGGTGACAATGAGCAGTTCTTC. Its protein is CSACGLAGDNEQFF.

This clonotype appeared many times. The V and J genes are TRBV7-2 and TRBJ2-1; 10 bases fit TRBD2. The germline V gene has CDR1 SGHTA and CDR2 FQGNSA. This CDR3 has 15 residues. With 6 bases clipped from V and 7 bases from J, the junction kept 9 bases outside the gene matches. The CDR3 DNA reads TGTGCCAGCAGTTCTAGCGGGAGATCAGGGAATGAGCAGTTCTTC. Its protein product is CASSSSGRSGNEQFF.

This clonotype was seen ten or more times. The chain has TRBV27 and TRBJ2-1, with D uncertain. Germline V gene lookup returns CDR1 MNHEY and CDR2 SMNVEV (reference sequence). The V gene lost 5 bases and the J gene lost 8 bases, with 7 bases spanning the gap. The CDR3 is 11 residues long. This chain's CDR3 is CASSPWDEQFF. Written as DNA, the CDR3 is TGTGCCAGCAGTCCCTGGGATGAGCAGTTCTTC.

Points on this clonotype: Just one base apart from a much larger clone, this may be a read error. The rearrangement joins TRBV7-9 to TRBJ2-5; D call uncertain. Germline V gene sequence: CDR1 SEHNR, CDR2 FQNEAQ (reference sequence). The CDR3 consists of 13 residues. Trimming stripped 3 bases from V and 0 bases from J, with 5 bases between. The CDR3: CASSLWYQETQYF. The CDR3 nucleotides are TGTGCCAGCAGCTTGTGGTACCAAGAGACCCAGTACTTC. Full variable domain (rest looked up from reference TRBV7-9 and TRBJ2-5): DTGVSQNPRHKITKRGQNVTFRCDPISEHNRLYWYRQTLGQGPEFLTYFQNEAQLEKSRLLSDRFSAERPKGSFSTLEIQRTEQGDSAMYLCASSLWYQETQYFGPGTRLLVL.